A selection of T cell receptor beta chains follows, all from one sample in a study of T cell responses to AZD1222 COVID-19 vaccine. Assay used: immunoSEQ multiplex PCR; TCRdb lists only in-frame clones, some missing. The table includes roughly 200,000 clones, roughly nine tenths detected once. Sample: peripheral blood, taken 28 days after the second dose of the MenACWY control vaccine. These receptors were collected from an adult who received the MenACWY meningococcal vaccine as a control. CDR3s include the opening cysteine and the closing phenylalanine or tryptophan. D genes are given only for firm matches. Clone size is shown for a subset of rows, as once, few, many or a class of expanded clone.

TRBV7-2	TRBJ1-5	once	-	CASSPPDGYSNQPQHF	TGTGCCAGCAGCCCCCCGGACGGGTATAGCAATCAGCCCCAGCATTTT
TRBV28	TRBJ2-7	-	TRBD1	CASSAPGTGSYEQYF	TGTGCCAGCAGTGCGCCCGGGACAGGATCCTACGAGCAGTACTTC
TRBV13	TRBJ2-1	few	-	CASSPRAERWGSSYNEQFF	TGTGCCAGCAGCCCCCGGGCTGAGCGGTGGGGGAGCTCCTACAATGAGCAGTTCTTC
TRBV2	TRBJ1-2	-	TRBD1	CASLRDRGANYGYTF	TGTGCCAGTCTACGAGACAGGGGGGCTAACTATGGCTACACCTTC
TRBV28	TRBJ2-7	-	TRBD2	CASSLYTSGPYEQYF	TGTGCCAGCAGTTTATACACTAGCGGACCCTACGAGCAGTACTTC
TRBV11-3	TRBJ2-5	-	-	CASSNRYGETQYF	TGTGCCAGCAGCAACCGGTATGGAGAGACCCAGTACTTC
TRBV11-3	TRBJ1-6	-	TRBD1	CASSPGQGYNSPLHF	TGTGCCAGCAGCCCCGGACAGGGTTATAATTCACCCCTCCACTTT
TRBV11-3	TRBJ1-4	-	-	CASSPARGPEKLFF	TGTGCCAGCAGCCCCGCCAGGGGACCTGAAAAACTGTTTTTT
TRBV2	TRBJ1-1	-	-	CASSEVAGAPFF	TGTGCCAGCAGTGAAGTAGCAGGGGCACCTTTCTTT
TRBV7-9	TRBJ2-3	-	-	CASSKYLDTQYF	TGTGCCAGCAGCAAATACTTAGATACGCAGTATTTT
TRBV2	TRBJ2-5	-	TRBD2	CASSEVPGGETQYF	TGTGCCAGCAGTGAAGTCCCGGGAGGAGAGACCCAGTACTTC
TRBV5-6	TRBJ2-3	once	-	CASRGTGDTDTQYF	TGTGCCAGCAGAGGAACGGGAGACACAGATACGCAGTATTTT
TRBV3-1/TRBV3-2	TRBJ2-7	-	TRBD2	CASSQISSGPYEQYF	TGTGCCAGCAGCCAAATTTCTAGCGGGCCCTACGAGCAGTACTTC
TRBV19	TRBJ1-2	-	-	CASSIVGYGYTF	TGTGCCAGTAGTATAGTGGGCTATGGCTACACCTTC
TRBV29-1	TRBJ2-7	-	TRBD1	CSVEGYRGNEQYF	TGCAGCGTCGAAGGGTACAGGGGGAACGAGCAGTACTTC
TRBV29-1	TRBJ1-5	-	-	CSASVTASNQPQHF	TGCAGCGCCTCGGTGACCGCGAGCAATCAGCCCCAGCATTTT
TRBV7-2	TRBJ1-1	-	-	CASSGQWTNTEAFF	TGTGCCAGCAGCGGCCAATGGACGAACACTGAAGCTTTCTTT
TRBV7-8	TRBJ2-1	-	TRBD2	CASSLVLAGNNNEQFF	TGTGCCAGCAGCTTGGTATTAGCGGGAAACAACAATGAGCAGTTCTTC
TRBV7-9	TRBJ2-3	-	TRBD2	CASSQPGLAGGPITDTQYF	TGTGCCAGCAGCCAACCGGGACTAGCGGGAGGGCCTATCACAGATACGCAGTATTTT
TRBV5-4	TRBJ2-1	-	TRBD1	CASGQGRPGSYNEQFF	TGTGCCAGCGGACAGGGGAGGCCGGGGTCCTACAATGAGCAGTTCTTC
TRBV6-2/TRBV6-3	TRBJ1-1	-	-	CASSQTRGNTEAFF	TGTGCCAGCAGTCAGACAAGGGGGAACACTGAAGCTTTCTTT
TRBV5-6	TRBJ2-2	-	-	CASSWYGNTGELFF	TGTGCCAGCAGCTGGTATGGGAACACCGGGGAGCTGTTTTTT
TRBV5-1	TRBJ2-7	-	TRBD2	CASSPTLAGDAEQYF	TGCGCCAGCAGCCCGACACTAGCGGGAGACGCCGAGCAGTACTTC
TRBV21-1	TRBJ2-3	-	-	CASSKPIKWTDVSTDTQYF	TGTGCCAGCAGCAAACCAATCAAATGGACAGACGTAAGCACAGATACGCAGTATTTT
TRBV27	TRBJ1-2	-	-	CASSLSLGSSIYGYTF	TGTGCCAGCAGTTTAAGCTTAGGTTCCTCTATCTATGGCTACACCTTC
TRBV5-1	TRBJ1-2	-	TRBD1	CASSMTGNYGYTF	TGCGCCAGCAGCATGACAGGGAACTATGGCTACACCTTC
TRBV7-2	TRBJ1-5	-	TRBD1	CASSWTGQSNQPQHF	TGTGCCAGCAGCTGGACAGGGCAGAGCAATCAGCCCCAGCATTTT
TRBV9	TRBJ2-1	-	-	CASSVGLDEQFF	TGTGCCAGCAGCGTCGGACTGGATGAGCAGTTCTTC
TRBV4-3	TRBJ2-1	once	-	CASSQEGWNEQFF	TGCGCCAGCAGCCAAGAGGGGTGGAATGAGCAGTTCTTC
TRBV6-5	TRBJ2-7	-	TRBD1	CASRVTGGPYEQYF	TGTGCCAGCAGGGTGACAGGGGGCCCCTACGAGCAGTACTTC
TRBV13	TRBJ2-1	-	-	CASSLFSGAYNEQFF	TGTGCCAGCAGCTTATTCTCAGGGGCCTACAATGAGCAGTTCTTC
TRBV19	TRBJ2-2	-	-	CASRGRDTKTFNTGELFF	TGTGCCAGTAGGGGTCGGGACACCAAAACATTTAACACCGGGGAGCTGTTTTTT
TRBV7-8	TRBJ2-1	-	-	CASTPAGGGLNEQFF	TGTGCCAGCACCCCGGCGGGCGGCGGCCTCAATGAGCAGTTCTTC
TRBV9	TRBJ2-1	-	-	CASSASRLTGPHNEQFF	TGTGCCAGCAGCGCCTCCCGACTAACGGGTCCTCACAATGAGCAGTTCTTC
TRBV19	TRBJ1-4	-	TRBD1	CASTQGALGEKLFF	TGTGCCAGTACCCAGGGGGCCCTCGGGGAAAAACTGTTTTTT
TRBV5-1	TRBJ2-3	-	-	CASSFTADTDTQYF	TGCGCCAGCAGCTTTACGGCTGACACAGATACGCAGTATTTT
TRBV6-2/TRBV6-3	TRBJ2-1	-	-	CASSSPGAPTYNEQFF	TGTGCCAGCAGTTCGCCCGGGGCACCTACTTACAATGAGCAGTTCTTC
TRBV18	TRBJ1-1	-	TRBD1	CASSGNRGDTEAFF	TGTGCCAGCTCAGGAAACAGGGGGGATACTGAAGCTTTCTTT
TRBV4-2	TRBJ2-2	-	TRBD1	CASSPLQGAGELFF	TGTGCCAGCAGCCCCCTTCAGGGGGCCGGGGAGCTGTTTTTT
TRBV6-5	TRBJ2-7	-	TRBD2	CASSYWASGPTYEQYF	TGTGCCAGCAGTTACTGGGCTAGCGGGCCCACCTACGAGCAGTACTTC
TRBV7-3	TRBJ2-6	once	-	CASSSSEFQVLTF	TGTGCCAGCAGCTCCTCCGAGTTCCAAGTCCTGACTTTC
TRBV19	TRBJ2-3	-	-	CASSQLAVEGDTQYF	TGTGCCAGTAGCCAACTAGCCGTCGAGGGGGATACGCAGTATTTT
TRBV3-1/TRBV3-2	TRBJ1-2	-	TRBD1	CASSQVLQGGFGYTF	TGTGCCAGCAGCCAAGTTTTACAGGGGGGATTTGGCTACACCTTC
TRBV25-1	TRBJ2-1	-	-	CASSVLAQSSYNEQFF	TGTGCCAGCAGTGTCCTAGCTCAGAGCTCCTACAATGAGCAGTTCTTC
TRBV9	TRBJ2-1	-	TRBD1	CASSVGQGLSSYNEQFF	TGTGCCAGCAGCGTAGGACAGGGGCTTAGCTCCTACAATGAGCAGTTCTTC
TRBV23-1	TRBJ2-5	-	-	CASSQSLPRETQYF	TGCGCCAGCAGTCAATCGCTACCCCGGGAGACCCAGTACTTC
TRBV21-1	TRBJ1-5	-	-	CASSTGTGGGRQPQHF	TGTGCCAGCAGCACCGGGACAGGGGGGGGTCGTCAGCCCCAGCATTTT
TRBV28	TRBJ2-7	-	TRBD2	CASSLSGAGGSYEQYF	TGTGCCAGCAGTTTATCTGGAGCGGGAGGTTCCTACGAGCAGTACTTC
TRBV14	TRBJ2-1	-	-	CASSQDFGRLPGNEQFF	TGTGCCAGCAGCCAAGATTTTGGGAGACTCCCAGGGAATGAGCAGTTCTTC
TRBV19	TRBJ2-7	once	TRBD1	CASSMGDRAVF	TGTGCCAGTAGTATGGGGGACAGAGCAGTCTTC
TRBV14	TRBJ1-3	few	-	CASRQNGAGVGNTIYF	TGTGCCAGCAGACAGAATGGGGCCGGGGTTGGAAACACCATATATTTT
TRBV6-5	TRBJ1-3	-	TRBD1	CASRSGQDDTIYF	TGTGCCAGCAGATCGGGACAGGATGACACCATATATTTT
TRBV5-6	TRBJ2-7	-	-	CASSAPGAGEIYEQYF	TGTGCCAGCAGCGCCCCTGGGGCAGGGGAAATCTACGAGCAGTACTTC
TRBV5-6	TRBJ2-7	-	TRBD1	CASSLPDRGAVF	TGTGCCAGCAGCTTGCCCGACAGGGGTGCGGTCTTC
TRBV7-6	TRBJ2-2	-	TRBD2	CASSLGRSSGNIYTGELFF	TGTGCCAGCAGCTTAGGACGGTCTAGCGGGAATATTTACACCGGGGAGCTGTTTTTT
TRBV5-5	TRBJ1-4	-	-	CASSLVGVEKLFF	TGTGCCAGCAGCTTGGTCGGGGTTGAAAAACTGTTTTTT
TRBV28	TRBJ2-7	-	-	CASSFTGWTDEQYF	TGTGCCAGCAGTTTTACAGGGTGGACTGACGAGCAGTACTTC
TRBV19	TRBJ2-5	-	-	CASATPETQYF	TGTGCCAGTGCCACGCCAGAGACCCAGTACTTC
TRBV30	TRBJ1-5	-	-	CAWSVSGNQPQHF	TGTGCCTGGAGTGTAAGTGGGAATCAGCCCCAGCATTTT
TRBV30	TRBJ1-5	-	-	CAWSPAQRSPQHF	TGTGCCTGGAGCCCGGCCCAGAGGTCACCCCAGCATTTT